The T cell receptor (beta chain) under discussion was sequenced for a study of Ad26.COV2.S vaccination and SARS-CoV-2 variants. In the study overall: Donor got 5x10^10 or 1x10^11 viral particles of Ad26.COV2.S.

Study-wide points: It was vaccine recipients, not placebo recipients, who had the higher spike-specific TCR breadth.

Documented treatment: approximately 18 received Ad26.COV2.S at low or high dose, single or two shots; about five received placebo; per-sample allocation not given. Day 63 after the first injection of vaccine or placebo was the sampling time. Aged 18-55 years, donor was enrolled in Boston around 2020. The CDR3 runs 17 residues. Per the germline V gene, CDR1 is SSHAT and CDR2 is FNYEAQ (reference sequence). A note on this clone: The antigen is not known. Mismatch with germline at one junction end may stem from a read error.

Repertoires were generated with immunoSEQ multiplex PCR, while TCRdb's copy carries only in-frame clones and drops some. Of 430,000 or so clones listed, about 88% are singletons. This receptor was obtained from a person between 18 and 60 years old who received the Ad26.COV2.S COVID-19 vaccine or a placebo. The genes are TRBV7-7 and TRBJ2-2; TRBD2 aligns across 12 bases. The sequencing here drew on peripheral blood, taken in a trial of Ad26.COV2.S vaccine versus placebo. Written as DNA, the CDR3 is TGTGCTAGCAGCTTAAGACTAGCGGGAGACGTTACCGGGGAGCTGTTTTTT. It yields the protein CASSLRLAGDVTGELFF.